This T cell receptor beta chain emerged from a study of blood T cell repertoires in COVID-19. Study information: There were acute and convalescent COVID-19 samples, and they came from the United States, Italy and Spain. T cells, B-cell-depleted T cells, or PBMCs supplied cDNA or gDNA.

Original analysis: How many nucleated cells were present was estimated from reference gene primer amplification. The method was immunoSEQ multiplex PCR; TCRdb's version includes in-frame clones alone and lacks a portion of them. V and J calls and clone size are those listed in that table; D and trimming were worked out from the DNA. The top ten hold about 12% of the sample, which has 100,000 to 150,000 clones, about 83% seen once. The germline gives CDR1 LNHDA, CDR2 SQIVND (reference sequence). CDR3 length: 16 amino acids. The V segment lost 4 bases and the J segment 3 bases; nucleotides outside the gene matches: 9.

The sample comprised peripheral blood. This TCR derives from a man aged 55 to 70 with acute or convalescent COVID-19. V and J are TRBV19 and TRBJ2-7; 10 bases align to TRBD2. The CDR3 DNA reads TGTGCCAGTAGTACGGGGGGGGCTAGCGGGAGCTACGAGCAGTACTTC. Protein product: CASSTGGASGSYEQYF.